A selection of T cell receptor beta chains follows, all from one sample in a study of blood T cell repertoires in COVID-19. Profiling relied on immunoSEQ multiplex PCR, and the TCRdb table lists in-frame clones only, not all of them. Found here are approximately 51,000 clones, 70% to 90% of them singletons; the top ten hold over 4.5%. Sequencing was done on a sample of peripheral blood. The receptors stem from a man in his forties with active COVID-19. The CDR3 runs from the conserved cysteine through the conserved F or W. The D gene is left open where the match is weak. Clone sizes are given selectively: once, few, many, or a class where the clone is expanded.

J gene | V gene | D gene | CDR3 length | clone size | CDR3 DNA | CDR3 protein
TRBJ2-1 | TRBV4-2 | TRBD2 | 16 | NA | TGTGCCAGCAGCTTCCGACTAGCGGGAGGGGGCAATGAGCAGTTCTTC | CASSFRLAGGGNEQFF
TRBJ2-3 | TRBV28 | TRBD1 | 13 | NA | TGTGCCACCCTAGACGGGGTGACAGGGACGCAGTATTTT | CATLDGVTGTQYF
TRBJ2-1 | TRBV4-1 | TRBD2 | 18 | NA | TGCGCCAGCAGCCAATGGGTAGCGGGAGGGCCTCCTTACAATGAGCAGTTCTTC | CASSQWVAGGPPYNEQFF
TRBJ1-1 | TRBV28 | TRBD1 | 15 | once | TGTGCCAGCAGCGGACAGGGGCCGCCCTGGACTGAAGCTTTCTTT | CASSGQGPPWTEAFF
TRBJ2-2 | TRBV5-1 | TRBD2 | 15 | few | TGCGCCAGCAGCTTTAGCGGGAGGCCCACCGGGGAGCTGTTTTTT | CASSFSGRPTGELFF
TRBJ2-1 | TRBV19 | NA | 14 | once | TGTGCCAGTAACCCTCGGGGCTCCTACAATGAGCAGTTCTTC | CASNPRGSYNEQFF
TRBJ1-6 | TRBV7-2 | NA | 15 | NA | TGTGCCAGCAGCTTATGGGCGGGATCGGATTCACCCCTCCACTTT | CASSLWAGSDSPLHF
TRBJ2-7 | TRBV2 | NA | 14 | few | TGTGCCAGCAGTGAGTTGATAGGGGATGGGGAGCAGTACTTC | CASSELIGDGEQYF
TRBJ2-1 | TRBV5-1 | TRBD2 | 15 | NA | TGCGCCAGCAGCTTGCGAACTAGCGGGAGTTATGAGCAGTTCTTC | CASSLRTSGSYEQFF
TRBJ2-1 | TRBV5-4 | NA | 15 | NA | TGTGCCAGCAGCCTGGGAGGAAGTGCGGGCAATGAGCAGTTCTTC | CASSLGGSAGNEQFF
TRBJ2-7 | TRBV3-1/TRBV3-2 | TRBD2 | 14 | once | TGTGCCAGCAGCCAAGGACTAGCGACCTACGAGCAGTACTTC | CASSQGLATYEQYF
TRBJ2-3 | TRBV2 | TRBD2 | 16 | few | TGTGCCAGCAGTGGGGCTAGCGGGAGTCGCGCAGATACGCAGTATTTT | CASSGASGSRADTQYF
TRBJ2-6 | TRBV5-1 | NA | 15 | NA | TGCGCCAGCAGCTTGCCACCCGGGACATCAGGCGTCCTGACTTTC | CASSLPPGTSGVLTF
TRBJ2-3 | TRBV6-5 | NA | 12 | NA | TGTGCCAGCACTCCCAGGGGTGATACGCAGTATTTT | CASTPRGDTQYF
TRBJ2-7 | TRBV28 | TRBD1 | 15 | NA | TGTGCCAGCAGGTTAGGGGGACAGGGGACGCACGAGCAGTACTTC | CASRLGGQGTHEQYF
TRBJ2-7 | TRBV30 | TRBD1 | 13 | NA | TGTGCCTGGAGCCCGGACAGGGTGGGCGAGCAGTACTTC | CAWSPDRVGEQYF
TRBJ2-2 | TRBV9 | NA | 12 | NA | TGTGCCAGCAGCGCAGATATCGGGGAGCTGTTTTTT | CASSADIGELFF
TRBJ2-3 | TRBV25-1 | NA | 16 | NA | TGTGCCAGCAGTGAATTGGCCGGGTCCGGCACAGATACGCAGTATTTT | CASSELAGSGTDTQYF